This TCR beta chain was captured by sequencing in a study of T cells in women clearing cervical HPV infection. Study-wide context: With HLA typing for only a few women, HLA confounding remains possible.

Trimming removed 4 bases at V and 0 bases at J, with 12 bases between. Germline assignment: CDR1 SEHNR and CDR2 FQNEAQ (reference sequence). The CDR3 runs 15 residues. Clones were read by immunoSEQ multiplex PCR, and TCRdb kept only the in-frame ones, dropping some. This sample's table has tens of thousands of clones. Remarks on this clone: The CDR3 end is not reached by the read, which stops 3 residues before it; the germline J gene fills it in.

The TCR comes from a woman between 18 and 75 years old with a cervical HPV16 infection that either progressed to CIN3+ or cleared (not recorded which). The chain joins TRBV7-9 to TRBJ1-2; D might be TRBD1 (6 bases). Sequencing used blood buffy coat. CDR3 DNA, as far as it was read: TGTGCCAGCAGCTCGGACAGTCGGGCTAACTATGGC. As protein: CASSSDSRANYG. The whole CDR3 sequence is CASSSDSRANYGYTF.